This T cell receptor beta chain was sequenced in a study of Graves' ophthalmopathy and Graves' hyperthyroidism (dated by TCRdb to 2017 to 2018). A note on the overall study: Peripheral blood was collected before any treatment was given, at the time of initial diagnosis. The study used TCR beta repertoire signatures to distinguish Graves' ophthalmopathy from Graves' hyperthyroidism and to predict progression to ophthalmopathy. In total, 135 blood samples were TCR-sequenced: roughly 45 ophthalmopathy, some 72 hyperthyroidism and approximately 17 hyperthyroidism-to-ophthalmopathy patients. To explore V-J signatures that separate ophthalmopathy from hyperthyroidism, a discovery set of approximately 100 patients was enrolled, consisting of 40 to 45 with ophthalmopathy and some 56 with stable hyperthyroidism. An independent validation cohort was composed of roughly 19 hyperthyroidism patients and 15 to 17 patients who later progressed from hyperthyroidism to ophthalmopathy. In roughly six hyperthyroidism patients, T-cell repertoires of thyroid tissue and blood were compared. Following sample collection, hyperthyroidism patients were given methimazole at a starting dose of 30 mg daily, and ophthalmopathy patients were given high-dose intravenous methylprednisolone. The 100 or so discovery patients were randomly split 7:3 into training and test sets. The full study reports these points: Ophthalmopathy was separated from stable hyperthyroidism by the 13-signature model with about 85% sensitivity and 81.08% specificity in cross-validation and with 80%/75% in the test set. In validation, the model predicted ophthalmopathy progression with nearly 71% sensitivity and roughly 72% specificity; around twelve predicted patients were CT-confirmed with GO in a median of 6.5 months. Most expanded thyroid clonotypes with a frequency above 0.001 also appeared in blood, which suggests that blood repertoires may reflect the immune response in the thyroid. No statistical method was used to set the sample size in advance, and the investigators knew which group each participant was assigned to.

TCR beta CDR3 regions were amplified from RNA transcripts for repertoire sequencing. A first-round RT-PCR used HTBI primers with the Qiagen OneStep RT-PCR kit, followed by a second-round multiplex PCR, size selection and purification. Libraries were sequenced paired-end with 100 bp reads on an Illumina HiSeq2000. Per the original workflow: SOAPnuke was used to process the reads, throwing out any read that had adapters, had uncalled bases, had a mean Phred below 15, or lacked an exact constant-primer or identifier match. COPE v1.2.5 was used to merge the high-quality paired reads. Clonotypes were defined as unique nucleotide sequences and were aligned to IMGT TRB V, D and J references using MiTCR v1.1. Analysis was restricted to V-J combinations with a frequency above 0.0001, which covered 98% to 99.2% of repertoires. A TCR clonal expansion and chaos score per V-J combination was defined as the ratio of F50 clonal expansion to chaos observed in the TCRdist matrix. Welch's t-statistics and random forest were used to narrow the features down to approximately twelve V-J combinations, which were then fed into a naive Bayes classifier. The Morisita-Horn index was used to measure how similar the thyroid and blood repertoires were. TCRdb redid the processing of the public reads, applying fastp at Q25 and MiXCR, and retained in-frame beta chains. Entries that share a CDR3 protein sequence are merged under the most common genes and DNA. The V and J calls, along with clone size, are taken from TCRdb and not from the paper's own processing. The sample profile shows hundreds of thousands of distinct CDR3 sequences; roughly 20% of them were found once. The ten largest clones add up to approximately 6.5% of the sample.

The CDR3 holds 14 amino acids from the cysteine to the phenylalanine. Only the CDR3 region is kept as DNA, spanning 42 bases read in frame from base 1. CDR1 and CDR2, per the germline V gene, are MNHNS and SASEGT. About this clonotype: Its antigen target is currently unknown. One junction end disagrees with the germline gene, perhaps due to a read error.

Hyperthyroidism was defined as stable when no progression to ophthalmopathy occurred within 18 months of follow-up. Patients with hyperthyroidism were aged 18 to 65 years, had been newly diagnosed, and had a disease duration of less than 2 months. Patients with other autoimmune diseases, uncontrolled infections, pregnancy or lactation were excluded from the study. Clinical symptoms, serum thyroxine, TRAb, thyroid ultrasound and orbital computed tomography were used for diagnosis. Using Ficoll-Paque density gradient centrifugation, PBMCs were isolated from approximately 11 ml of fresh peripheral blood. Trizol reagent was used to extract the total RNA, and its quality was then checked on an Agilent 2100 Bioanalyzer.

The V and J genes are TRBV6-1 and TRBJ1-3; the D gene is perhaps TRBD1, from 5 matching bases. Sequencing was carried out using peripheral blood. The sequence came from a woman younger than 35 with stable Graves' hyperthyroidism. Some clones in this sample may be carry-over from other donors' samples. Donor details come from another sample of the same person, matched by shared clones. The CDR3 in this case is CASRKMGTGNTVYF. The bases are TGTGCCAGCAGGAAAATGGGGACTGGAAACACCGTATATTTT.